The clone carrying this T cell receptor beta chain was recorded many times. Its antigen remains unidentified. This record belongs to a study of T cells in Graves' hyperthyroidism and ophthalmopathy. Germline loops: CDR1 DFQATT, CDR2 SNEGSKA (reference sequence). V gave up 4 bases and J gave up 6 bases; unmatched junction bases: 10. CDR3 length equals 14 residues. Broader study findings: In the blood, most expanded thyroid clonotypes above 0.001 appeared as well. A 13 V-J signature model discriminated ophthalmopathy versus stable hyperthyroidism.

Amplification of TCR beta CDR3 regions was performed using RNA transcripts as template. First-round RT-PCR targeting the TCR CDR3 was performed with the HTBI primer set. Via MiXCR, TCRdb re-called the multiplex PCR reads, giving one row per CDR3 protein. The sample lists around 500,000 distinct CDR3 sequences; around 15% were seen once. Fresh 10 ml peripheral blood yielded PBMCs. Sample: blood. V gene TRBV20-1 combines with J gene TRBJ2-7, with 9 bases fitting TRBD2. The sequence derives from a woman between 40 and 55 years old with Graves' hyperthyroidism. This chain's CDR3 is CSATMGSGRFEQYF. The CDR3 region has the DNA TGCAGTGCTACTATGGGTAGCGGGAGATTCGAGCAGTACTTC.